Listed below are T cell receptor beta chains from one sample, sequenced in a study of blood T cell repertoires in COVID-19. Clones were sequenced by immunoSEQ multiplex PCR, and TCRdb holds only the in-frame ones, with some missing. The table has about 240,000 clones, roughly 87% seen once. Material for sequencing was PBMCs or T cells enriched from blood (not recorded which). The receptors were sampled from a woman aged 25 to 45 with acute COVID-19. Each CDR3 is given with its conserved first and last residue. The order of the fields is J gene, V gene, D gene, CDR3 protein, CDR3 DNA. D genes are given only for firm matches.

>TRBJ2-1|TRBV6-5|-
CASRPGRGAYNEQFF
TGTGCCAGCAGACCAGGCAGGGGAGCCTACAATGAGCAGTTCTTC
>TRBJ2-1|TRBV24-1|-
CATSQSNEQFF
TGTGCCACCAGTCAGTCGAATGAGCAGTTCTTC
>TRBJ1-2|TRBV6-5|-
CASSYSEGRGAYGYTF
TGTGCCAGCAGTTACTCGGAGGGACGGGGGGCCTATGGCTACACCTTC
>TRBJ1-1|TRBV5-1|-
CASSLETHRVGAFF
TGCGCCAGCAGCTTGGAGACGCACCGGGTCGGAGCTTTCTTT
>TRBJ2-7|TRBV2|-
CASNLDRYYEQYF
TGTGCCAGCAACTTGGACAGATACTACGAGCAGTACTTC
>TRBJ2-5|TRBV2|-
CASSEPPGTQYF
TGTGCCAGCAGTGAGCCCCCCGGGACCCAGTACTTC
>TRBJ1-6|TRBV19|-
CASSVAGNSPLHF
TGTGCCAGTAGTGTGGCAGGGAATTCACCCCTCCACTTT
>TRBJ2-7|TRBV27|-
CASSFRELTPPIF
TGTGCCAGCAGTTTCCGGGAATTAACACCGCCCATCTTC
>TRBJ2-1|TRBV20-1|-
CSATGYNEQFF
TGCAGTGCTACCGGTTACAATGAGCAGTTCTTC
>TRBJ2-1|TRBV9|TRBD1
CASSIGQGAGNEQFF
TGTGCCAGCAGCATCGGACAGGGGGCAGGCAATGAGCAGTTCTTC
>TRBJ1-3|TRBV7-7|TRBD1
CASSTGVGNTIYF
TGTGCTAGCAGCACAGGGGTTGGAAACACCATATATTTT